The 10 T cell receptor beta chains below all came from one sample that was sequenced in a study of T cells in localized non-small cell lung cancer. TCRdb's copy holds only in-frame clones and misses some; the assay was immunoSEQ multiplex PCR. The sample holds some 4,300 clones, about 30% seen once. Sequencing was performed on lung tumor tissue, taken before any cancer treatment. Source of these receptors: a woman aged 40 to 75 with stage II squamous cell lung carcinoma.

This clone was seen only a few times. The chain combines TRBV11-3 with TRBJ2-7, with 10 bases fitting TRBD1. The germline gives CDR1 SGHNT, CDR2 YENEEA. The CDR3 spans 15 residues. Trimming cost V 4 bases and J 3 bases; bases outside gene matches: 6. The DNA for the CDR3 is TGTGCCAGCAGCTCCCCGGGACAGGGGATCTACGAGCAGTACTTC. Amino acids: CASSSPGQGIYEQYF.

The chain uses TRBV23-1 and TRBJ2-2; D not certain. TRBV23-1 is sorted into the ORF group, with uncertain function. The CDR3 extends over 15 amino acids. V lost 0 bases and J 5 bases, leaving 10 bases between the germline ends. DNA of the CDR3: TGCGCCAGCAGTCAATCGACCGATTTTACCGGGGAGCTGTTTTTT. Translating it yields CASSQSTDFTGELFF.

This clone counts as medium-sized. The V and J genes are TRBV11-3 and TRBJ2-1, with TRBD2 as a possible D gene (6 bases). Germline V gene lookup returns CDR1 SGHNT and CDR2 YENEEA. The ends were cut back, 5 bases at V and 5 bases at J, with 16 bases in the middle. The CDR3 sequence is 15 residues long. CDR3: CASSHPVVADNEQFF. The CDR3 DNA is TGTGCCAGCAGCCACCCTGTGGTAGCGGACAATGAGCAGTTCTTC.

The rearrangement joins TRBV19 to TRBJ1-5; TRBD1 aligns across 8 bases. CDR3 length: 14 amino acids. Germline V gene lookup returns CDR1 LNHDA and CDR2 SQIVND (reference sequence). V lost 5 bases to trimming and J lost 5 bases; unmatched junction nucleotides: 5. The CDR3 spells CASSFGQGDQPQHF. DNA for the CDR3: TGTGCCAGTAGTTTCGGACAGGGTGATCAGCCCCAGCATTTT.

The rearrangement uses TRBV29-1 and TRBJ1-1; tentative D call: TRBD1 (6 bases). Germline V gene data show CDR1 as SQVTM and CDR2 as ANQGSEA. V shed 5 bases and J shed 4 bases, with 11 bases lying between them. The CDR3 sequence is 12 residues long. CDR3 sequence (DNA): TGCAGCGTTTGGTCGGGGGCCACTGAAGCTTTCTTT. Its protein is CSVWSGATEAFF.

A few counts support this clone. The J gene is TRBJ1-3, the V gene TRBV28; D remains unclear. Germline values: CDR1 MDHEN, CDR2 SYDVKM. The CDR3 spans 15 residues. Deletions cut 5 bases from V and 0 bases from J, with 11 bases between. DNA for the CDR3: TGTGCCAGCAGTACCTTGAGGCTCTCTGGAAACACCATATATTTT. Its protein is CASSTLRLSGNTIYF.

This clone was seen more than once but under ten times. The J gene is TRBJ1-6, the V gene TRBV28, with unresolved D. Trimming stripped 6 bases from V and 7 bases from J, with 16 bases between. Germline V gene data show CDR1 as MDHEN and CDR2 as SYDVKM. CDR3 length equals 15 residues. CDR3 residues: CASSAQDRGNSPLHF. CDR3 in DNA: TGTGCCAGCAGCGCCCAGGACCGGGGAAATTCACCCCTCCACTTT. The variable domain in full, completed from reference TRBV28 and TRBJ1-6, reads DVKVTQSSRYLVKRTGEKVFLECVQDMDHENMFWYRQDPGLGLRLIYFSYDVKMKEKGDIPEGYSVSREKKERFSLILESASTNQTSMYLCASSAQDRGNSPLHFGNGTRLTVT.

The sample holds a few counts of this clone. The chain combines TRBV30 with TRBJ2-7; 8 bases are shared with TRBD2. This CDR3 region has 13 residues. Germline trimming cut 7 bases from V and 0 bases from J; bases unmatched to any gene: 5. Looked up from germline, CDR1 is GTSNPN and CDR2 is SVGIG (reference sequence). The CDR3 nucleotides are TGTGCCTCCAGCGGGAGCTTCTCCTACGAGCAGTACTTC. Amino acids: CASSGSFSYEQYF.

This clone was detected only a few times. The chain links TRBV11-3 to TRBJ2-5; 9 bases fit TRBD1. This CDR3 is built from 15 residues. Germline loops: CDR1 SGHNT, CDR2 YENEEA. The junction had 8 bases not matched to a gene; V was cut back by 5 bases and J by 4 bases. The CDR3 here is CASSGGDRERETQYF. The CDR3 bases are TGTGCCAGCAGCGGGGGGGACAGGGAGAGAGAGACCCAGTACTTC.

The rearrangement links TRBV28 to TRBJ1-5, with 7 bases identical to TRBD1. Unmatched junction bases numbered 8, after V lost 4 bases and J lost 2 bases. Germline CDR1 MDHEN, CDR2 SYDVKM. The length of the CDR3 is 16 residues. In DNA form, the CDR3 reads TGTGCCAGCAGTTCACCGCAGGGGGTGGGCAATCAGCCCCAGCATTTT. It encodes CASSSPQGVGNQPQHF.